The clone carrying this T cell receptor (beta chain) appeared a single time. Antigen: not known. Germline CDR1 ENHRY, CDR2 SYGVKD. This CDR3 has 13 amino acids. The study isolated at least 6.5 million PBMCs from each sample. RNA extraction gave at least 5 micrograms of total RNA per sample. The data belong to a study of blood T cells in healthy people across ages. Alongside a J-beta primer mix, a sample-barcoded 5' primer served in a second PCR lasting about 7 to 12 cycles. TCRdb fed the 5' RACE reads into MiXCR, producing one record per CDR3 protein. The repertoire holds around 500,000 distinct CDR3 sequences, with 40% to 50% as singletons. Study results and caveats: Per million T cells, TCR beta diversity dropped about linearly as age rose. PBMCs left unsorted prevented a conclusive naive versus antigen-experienced comparison.

The chain combines TRBV10-3 with TRBJ2-7, with D perhaps given as TRBD1 or TRBD2 (5 bases each). The J call may be faulty, since TRBJ2-5 better matches the DNA end. Sequenced: blood. The TCR comes from an elderly man in good health. CDR3 sequence reads: CAISRDPEETQYF. As DNA, the CDR3 is TGTGCCATCAGCCGGGACCCAGAAGAGACCCAGTACTTC.